The sequence of this TCR beta chain was determined in a study of T cell repertoires in cytomegalovirus infection. Study information: The public TCR beta signatures pointed to both CMV infection and matching HLA type.

TCRdb re-called the reads with MiXCR, one entry per CDR3 protein. The data contain fewer than 200,000 distinct CDR3 sequences, approximately 14% of them singletons. Per germline, CDR1 MNHEY and CDR2 SVGEGT. The length of the CDR3 is 12 residues. V dropped 2 bases and J dropped 7 bases, with 8 bases sitting between them. This receptor was taken from a human donor in good health (CMV status not recorded). Some clones in this sample may be carry-over from other donors' samples. What was sequenced was PBMCs. The chain couples TRBV6-2 or TRBV6-3 to TRBJ1-2; no clear D gene. CDR3 nucleotides: TGTGCCAGCAGTTACGAGGGCTTTGGCTACACCTTC. Residues: CASSYEGFGYTF.